This T cell receptor beta chain was profiled in a study of T cell responses to AZD1222 COVID-19 vaccine. Profiling relied on immunoSEQ multiplex PCR, and the TCRdb table lists in-frame clones only, not all of them. Of about 97,000 clones in the sample, roughly 84% were seen once. This clone was recorded once. The TCR originated in an adult in good health. Material: peripheral blood, obtained on day 0 of AZD1222 vaccination.

CDR3 bases: TGTGCCAGCAGGGCCAGGGCTGCGAACACCGGGGAGCTGTTTTTT. Translation: CASRARAANTGELFF. This sequence joins TRBV2 and TRBJ2-2; a possible D gene is TRBD1 (5 bases). Germline V lookup: CDR1 SNHLY, CDR2 FYNNEI. The CDR3 totals 15 residues. Trimming took off 6 bases at V and 0 bases at J, with 11 bases between the two ends.